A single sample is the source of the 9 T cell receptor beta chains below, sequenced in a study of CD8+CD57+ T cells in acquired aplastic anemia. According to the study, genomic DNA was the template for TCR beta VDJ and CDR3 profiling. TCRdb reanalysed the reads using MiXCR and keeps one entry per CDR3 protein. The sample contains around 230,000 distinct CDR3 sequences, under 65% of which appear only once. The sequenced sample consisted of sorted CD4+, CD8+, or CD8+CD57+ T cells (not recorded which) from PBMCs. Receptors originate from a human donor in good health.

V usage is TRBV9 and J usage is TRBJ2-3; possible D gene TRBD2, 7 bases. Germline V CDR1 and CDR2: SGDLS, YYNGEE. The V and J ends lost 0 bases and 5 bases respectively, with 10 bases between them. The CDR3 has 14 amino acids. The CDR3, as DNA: TGTGCCAGCAGCGTAGAGGGGGGGCAAGATACGCAGTATTTT. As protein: CASSVEGGQDTQYF.

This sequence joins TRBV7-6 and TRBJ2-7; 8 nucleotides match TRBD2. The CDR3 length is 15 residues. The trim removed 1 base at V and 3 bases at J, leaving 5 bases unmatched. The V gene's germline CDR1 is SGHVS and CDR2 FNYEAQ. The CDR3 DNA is TGTGCCAGCAGCTTAGACGGGGGGGAGCTCTACGAGCAGTACTTC. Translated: CASSLDGGELYEQYF.

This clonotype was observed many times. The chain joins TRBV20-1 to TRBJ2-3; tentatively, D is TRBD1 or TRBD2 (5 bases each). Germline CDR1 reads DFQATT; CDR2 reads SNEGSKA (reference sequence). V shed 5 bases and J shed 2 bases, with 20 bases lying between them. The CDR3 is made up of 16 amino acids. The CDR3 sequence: CSARNGAIGTTDTQYF. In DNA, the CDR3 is TGCAGTGCTCGAAACGGAGCGATCGGGACCACAGATACGCAGTATTTT.

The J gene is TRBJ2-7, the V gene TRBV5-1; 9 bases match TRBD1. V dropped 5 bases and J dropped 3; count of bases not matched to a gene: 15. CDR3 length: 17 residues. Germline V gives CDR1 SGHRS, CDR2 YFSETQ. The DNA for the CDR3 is TGCGCCAGCAGAAGACTTCCCGGGACAGGGACGGGCTACGAGCAGTACTTC. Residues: CASRRLPGTGTGYEQYF.

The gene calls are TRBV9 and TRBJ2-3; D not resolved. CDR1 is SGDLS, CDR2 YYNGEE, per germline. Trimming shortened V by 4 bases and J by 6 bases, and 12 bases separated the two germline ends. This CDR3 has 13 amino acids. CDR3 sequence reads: CASSLPTEDTQYF. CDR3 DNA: TGTGCCAGCAGCCTCCCAACCGAGGATACGCAGTATTTT.

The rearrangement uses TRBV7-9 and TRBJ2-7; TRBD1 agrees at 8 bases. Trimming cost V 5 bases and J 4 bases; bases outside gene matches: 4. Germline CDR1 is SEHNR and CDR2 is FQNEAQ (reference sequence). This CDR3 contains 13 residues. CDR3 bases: TGTGCCAGCAGCGGGACAGGACGATACGAGCAGTACTTC. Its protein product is CASSGTGRYEQYF.

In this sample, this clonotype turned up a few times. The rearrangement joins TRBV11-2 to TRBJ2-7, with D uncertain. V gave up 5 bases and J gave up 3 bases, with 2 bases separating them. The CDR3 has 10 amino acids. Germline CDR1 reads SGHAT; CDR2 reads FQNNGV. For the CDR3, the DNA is TGTGCCAGCAGCATCTACGAGCAGTACTTC. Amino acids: CASSIYEQYF.

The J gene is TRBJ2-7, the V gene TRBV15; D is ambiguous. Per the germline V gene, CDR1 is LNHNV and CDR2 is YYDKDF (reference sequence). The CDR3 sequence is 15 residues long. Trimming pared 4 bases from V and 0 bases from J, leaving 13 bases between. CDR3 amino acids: CATSKDRSYSYEQYF. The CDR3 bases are TGTGCCACCAGCAAAGATCGGAGCTACTCCTACGAGCAGTACTTC.

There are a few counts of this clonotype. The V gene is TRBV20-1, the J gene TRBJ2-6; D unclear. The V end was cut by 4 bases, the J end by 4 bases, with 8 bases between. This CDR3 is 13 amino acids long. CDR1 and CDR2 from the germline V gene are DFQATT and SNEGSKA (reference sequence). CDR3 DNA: TGCAGTGCTACCACCCCCGGGGCCAACGTCCTGACTTTC. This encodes CSATTPGANVLTF.